These 23 T cell receptor beta chains were all obtained from the same sample, sequenced in a study of T cells in Graves' hyperthyroidism and ophthalmopathy. Template material for amplifying TCR beta CDR3 regions consisted of RNA transcripts. TCR CDR3 regions were first amplified by RT-PCR with HTBI primers. TCRdb re-derived calls from the multiplex PCR reads in MiXCR, one entry per CDR3 protein. Of 300,000 to 450,000 distinct CDR3 sequences in the sample, 25% are singletons; the top ten hold roughly 70%. Sequences were obtained from blood. Source of these receptors: a man aged 50 or older with Graves' hyperthyroidism.

This clonotype was detected only a few times. The CDR3 reads CASSKQRKTYEQYF. The CDR3 DNA reads as TGTGCCAGCAGCAAGCAGCGGAAGACCTACGAGCAGTACTTC. The chain couples TRBV13 to TRBJ2-7; TRBD2 might be the D (5 bases). The V end was cut by 5 bases, the J end by 2 bases, with 13 bases between. The CDR3 runs to 14 residues. CDR1 PRHDT and CDR2 FYEKMQ come from the germline V gene (reference sequence).

This clonotype was counted only a few times. This chain uses TRBV3-1 with TRBJ1-2, with TRBD1 as a possible D gene (5 bases). Trimming removed 7 bases from V and 7 bases from J, with 19 bases in between. The length of the CDR3 is 14 residues. Germline CDR1 reads LGHDT; CDR2 reads YNNKEL (reference sequence). The CDR3 loop is CASTPRRGAGGYTF. CDR3 DNA: TGTGCCAGCACCCCAAGAAGAGGGGCCGGTGGCTACACCTTC.

This chain uses TRBV5-6 with TRBJ2-1, with 14 bases that match TRBD2. Germline lookup yields CDR1 SGHDT and CDR2 YYEEEE. J was trimmed by 15 bases and V by 0 bases; bases with no gene match: 2. The CDR3 is 13 amino acids. The CDR3 sequence: CASSLGTSGRPFF. CDR3 nucleotide sequence: TGTGCCAGCAGCTTGGGGACTAGCGGGAGGCCGTTCTTC.

The chain carries TRBV20-1 and TRBJ2-5, with 7 bases identical to TRBD1. There are 16 residues in the CDR3. Germline V lookup: CDR1 DFQATT, CDR2 SNEGSKA (reference sequence). Losses at the gene ends were 1 base for V and 5 bases for J; bases not matched to a gene: 13. The CDR3 loop reads CSARAGTAYRGETQYF. The DNA for the CDR3 is TGCAGTGCTAGAGCCGGGACAGCGTACCGCGGGGAGACCCAGTACTTC.

This clonotype was detected only a few times. The J gene is TRBJ1-5, the V gene TRBV27, with D uncertain. This CDR3 comprises 13 residues. Germline CDR1 MNHEY, CDR2 SMNVEV (reference sequence). V dropped 5 bases and J dropped 1 base, with 6 bases sitting between them. Here the CDR3 DNA reads TGTGCCAGCAGTATCCGGAGCAATCAGCCCCAGCATTTT. This translates into CASSIRSNQPQHF.

As for this clonotype: The DNA is omitted, as the CDR3 cannot be located on it reliably, and the CDR3 follows TCRdb's listing. The chain links TRBV7-2 to TRBJ2-7; TRBD2, the D gene given by the table, was not confirmed from the DNA. The CDR3 length is 22 residues, termini included. CDR1 is SGHTA, CDR2 FQGNSA, per germline. The chain's CDR3 is CASSFYICSASDRLAGANEQYF.

The gene calls are TRBV12-3 or TRBV12-4 and TRBJ2-1, with 9 bases that match TRBD2. The CDR3 is 15 amino acids. Unmatched junction bases numbered 7, after V lost 3 bases and J lost 7 bases. CDR3 nucleotide sequence: TGTGCCAGCAGTTTTATAAGGCGGGAGGGAAATGAGCAGTTCTTC. This gives the protein CASSFIRREGNEQFF.

In its sample, this clonotype was seen many times. The rearrangement uses TRBV7-2 and TRBJ2-7, with no clear D. V was pared by 2 bases and J by 3 bases, with 11 bases between. This CDR3 is built from 14 residues. The germline CDR1 and CDR2 sequences are SGHTA and FQGNSA. CDR3 protein: CASSLNPSLYEQYF. DNA for the CDR3: TGTGCCAGCAGCTTAAATCCCAGCCTCTACGAGCAGTACTTC.

The V call is TRBV30, the J call TRBJ1-1; 11 bases line up with TRBD1. The junction had 3 bases not matched to a gene; V was cut back by 1 base and J by 5 bases. This CDR3 spans 14 amino acids. From germline, CDR1 is GTSNPN and CDR2 SVGIG (reference sequence). This CDR3 is CAWSAGTGGTEAFF. The CDR3 DNA sequence: TGTGCCTGGAGTGCCGGGACAGGGGGGACTGAAGCTTTCTTT.

This clonotype appeared a few times. The chain links TRBV11-1 to TRBJ2-6; D is unclear. V was shortened by 1 base and J by 4 bases, with 5 bases between the two germline ends. Germline assignment: CDR1 SGHAT and CDR2 FQDESV (reference sequence). This CDR3 contains 14 residues. CDR3 in amino acids: CASSLGLGANVLTF. CDR3 in DNA: TGTGCCAGCAGCTTAGGCCTCGGGGCCAACGTCCTGACTTTC.

As DNA, the CDR3 is TGCAGTGCTGGGACAGGGGTTAGCCAGCCCCAGCATTTT. The encoded protein is CSAGTGVSQPQHF. The chain employs TRBV20-1 and TRBJ1-5; 10 nucleotides agree with TRBD1. Losses at the gene ends were 5 bases for V and 7 bases for J; bases not matched to a gene: 5. CDR1 DFQATT and CDR2 SNEGSKA come from the germline V gene (reference sequence). The length of the CDR3 is 13 residues.

The chain has TRBV5-1 and TRBJ2-5, with D perhaps matching TRBD1 (5 bases). This CDR3 has 15 amino acids. Germline V gene lookup returns CDR1 SGHRS and CDR2 YFSETQ. V was pared by 0 bases and J by 5 bases, with 14 bases between. The DNA of the CDR3 is TGCGCCAGCAGCTTGGGACAGAGTAACAGGGAGACCCAGTACTTC. Protein product: CASSLGQSNRETQYF. The variable domain in full, completed from reference TRBV5-1 and TRBJ2-5, reads KAGVTQTPRYLIKTRGQQVTLSCSPISGHRSVSWYQQTPGQGLQFLFEYFSETQRNKGNFPGRFSGRQFSNSRSEMNVSTLELGDSALYLCASSLGQSNRETQYFGPGTRLLVL.

This clonotype was seen a handful of times. The chain has TRBV7-9 and TRBJ1-2, with TRBD1 matching over 7 bases. Looked up from germline, CDR1 is SEHNR and CDR2 is FQNEAQ (reference sequence). The J segment lost 2 bases and the V segment lost 5 bases, leaving 8 bases of the junction unmatched. CDR3 size: 15 residues. Here the CDR3 DNA reads TGTGCCAGCAGCCTCTCGACGACAGGGAACTATGGCTACACCTTC. Protein sequence: CASSLSTTGNYGYTF. The complete variable domain, with remaining parts taken from reference TRBV7-9 and TRBJ1-2, reads DTGVSQNPRHKITKRGQNVTFRCDPISEHNRLYWYRQTLGQGPEFLTYFQNEAQLEKSRLLSDRFSAERPKGSFSTLEIQRTEQGDSAMYLCASSLSTTGNYGYTFGSGTRLTVV.

This clonotype showed up just a few times. In nucleotides, the CDR3 is TGTGCCAGCAGGAGCATAGATGGGTCGAACACCGGGGAGCTGTTTTTT. As protein: CASRSIDGSNTGELFF. V is TRBV12-3 or TRBV12-4 and J is TRBJ2-2; D gene uncertain. With 6 bases removed from V and 0 bases from J, the gap between germline ends came to 14 bases. This CDR3 is built from 16 residues.

This rearrangement joins TRBV24-1 to TRBJ1-1; D may be TRBD1 (5 bases). The CDR3 extends over 13 amino acids. Between the trimmed V and J ends, which lost 4 bases and 4 bases, there was a span of 9 bases. Germline V gene data show CDR1 as KGHDR and CDR2 as SFDVKD. The CDR3 is CATSEVGVTEAFF. Written as DNA, the CDR3 is TGTGCCACCAGTGAGGTAGGGGTCACTGAAGCTTTCTTT.

This clonotype was seen repeatedly, ten times or more. The chain is built from TRBV12-3 or TRBV12-4 and TRBJ2-1, with TRBD2 matching over 12 bases. Trimming took 6 bases from V and 7 from J; bases not matched to a gene: 10. The CDR3 consists of 16 residues. The CDR3 region has the DNA TGTGCCAGCAGGCTTACTCTAGCGGGAGGGCTGAATGAGCAGTTCTTC. Translating gives CASRLTLAGGLNEQFF.

This clonotype was observed a handful of times. The chain links TRBV6-2 or TRBV6-3 to TRBJ2-3; maybe TRBD1 (7 bases). Trimming cost V 6 bases and J 2 bases, with 15 bases left between them. The CDR3 extends over 15 amino acids. CDR1 is MNHEY, CDR2 SVGEGT, per germline. The CDR3 region has the DNA TGTGCCAGCAGCTCCCGCGGGACAGCCACAGATACGCAGTATTTT. Encoded protein: CASSSRGTATDTQYF.

This clonotype was observed a few times. This sequence joins TRBV18 and TRBJ1-2; 7 bases are shared with TRBD1. J lost 6 bases, V lost 0 bases, and 4 bases had no gene match. This CDR3 has 14 residues. Germline values: CDR1 KGHSH, CDR2 LQKENI. In nucleotides, the CDR3 is TGTGCCAGCTCACCACCGACAGGGAGGAATGGCTACACCTTC. Protein sequence: CASSPPTGRNGYTF.

The sample holds a few counts of this clonotype. Written as DNA, the CDR3 is TGTGCCAGCAGCTTAATCCTAGCGGGGAGCTCCTACAATGAGCAGTTCTTC. Protein: CASSLILAGSSYNEQFF. The chain joins TRBV11-2 to TRBJ2-1; 9 bases fit TRBD2. The CDR3 has 17 residues. Germline CDR1 SGHAT, CDR2 FQNNGV. J was trimmed by 0 bases and V by 2 bases; bases with no gene match: 5.

This clonotype showed up many times. The chain employs TRBV28 and TRBJ1-1; TRBD1 might be the D (5 bases). Trimming cost V 2 bases and J 12 bases, with 10 bases left between them. Germline CDR1 and CDR2: MDHEN and SYDVKM. CDR3 length equals 11 residues. CDR3 nucleotide sequence: TGTGCCAGCAGTTTAAATGGGGGGACTTTCTTT. It yields the protein CASSLNGGTFF. The whole variable domain, remainder taken from reference TRBV28 and TRBJ1-1, is DVKVTQSSRYLVKRTGEKVFLECVQDMDHENMFWYRQDPGLGLRLIYFSYDVKMKEKGDIPEGYSVSREKKERFSLILESASTNQTSMYLCASSLNGGTFFGQGTRLTVV.

The chain recombines TRBV24-1 with TRBJ2-2; the match to TRBD1 covers 10 bases. J gave up 10 bases and V 4 bases, and 8 bases lay outside the gene matches. The CDR3 runs to 15 residues. Germline V gene lookup returns CDR1 KGHDR and CDR2 SFDVKD. The CDR3, as DNA: TGTGCCACCAGTGACCGCGGACAGGGGGTTGAGGAGCTGTTTTTT. This gives the protein CATSDRGQGVEELFF.

The chain combines TRBV24-1 with TRBJ1-5; tentative D call: TRBD1 (5 bases). The CDR3 loop spans 13 amino acids. V was pared by 3 bases and J by 7 bases, with 9 bases between. CDR1 is KGHDR and CDR2 is SFDVKD in the germline V gene. This CDR3 is CATSDVWGQPQHF. The CDR3 region has the DNA TGTGCCACCAGTGATGTTTGGGGGCAGCCCCAGCATTTT.

As concerns this clonotype: At one boundary the junction diverges from the germline segment, which might be a read error. The chain couples TRBV5-1 to TRBJ1-3; the D is unclear. There are 15 residues in the CDR3. Germline values: CDR1 SGHRS, CDR2 YFSETQ. The CDR3 loop is CASSLSANRRNTIYF. The CDR3 DNA reads as TGTGCCAGCAGCTTATCGGCAAATCGCCGAAACACCATATATTTT. Drawing the rest from reference TRBV5-1 and TRBJ1-3, the complete variable domain is KAGVTQTPRYLIKTRGQQVTLSCSPISGHRSVSWYQQTPGQGLQFLFEYFSETQRNKGNFPGRFSGRQFSNSRSEMNVSTLELGDSALYLCASSLSANRRNTIYFGEGSWLTVV.